The next 20 T cell receptor beta chains were all read from a single sample in a study of cytomegalovirus exposure and HLA in healthy donors. Clones were sequenced by immunoSEQ multiplex PCR, and TCRdb holds only the in-frame ones, with some missing. The repertoire consists of under 200,000 clones, with around 92% occurring once and the leading ten covering 4% to 4.5%. The sequenced sample was PBMCs. Source of these receptors: a man younger than 35 in good health and CMV-seropositive.

This clone was detected only once. The gene calls are TRBV7-8 and TRBJ2-1; TRBD2 aligns across 13 bases. Germline CDR1 and CDR2: SGHVS and FQNEAQ. Trimming took 1 base from V and 6 from J; bases not matched to a gene: 3. CDR3 length: 16 residues. The DNA for the CDR3 is TGTGCCAGCAGCTTAGGGACTAGCGGGAGTTTCAATGAGCAGTTCTTC. Its protein product is CASSLGTSGSFNEQFF.

The gene calls are TRBV14 and TRBJ1-1, with a weak D call TRBD1 (5 bases). The germline V gene has CDR1 SGHDN and CDR2 FVKESK. Trimming removed 0 bases from V and 1 base from J, with 6 bases in between. This CDR3 comprises 14 residues. The CDR3 DNA reads TGTGCCAGCAGCCAAGAAACAGGGAACACTGAAGCTTTCTTT. This sequence encodes CASSQETGNTEAFF.

The genes are TRBV18 and TRBJ2-5; 8 bases agree with TRBD1. The CDR3 covers 13 residues. The J segment lost 4 bases and the V segment lost 10 bases, leaving 8 bases of the junction unmatched. In germline, CDR1 is KGHSH, CDR2 LQKENI. The CDR3 protein is CATSGTGGETQYF. For the CDR3, the DNA is TGTGCCACCTCCGGGACAGGAGGAGAGACCCAGTACTTC.

V and J are TRBV11-2 and TRBJ2-1, with 13 bases that match TRBD2. Germline V gene data show CDR1 as SGHAT and CDR2 as FQNNGV. Losses at the gene ends were 5 bases for V and 10 bases for J; bases not matched to a gene: 8. This CDR3 region has 15 residues. The CDR3 reads CASSPRLAGGREQFF. The CDR3 DNA follows: TGTGCCAGCAGCCCGAGACTAGCGGGAGGCAGGGAGCAGTTCTTC. The full variable domain, with the rest looked up from reference TRBV11-2 and TRBJ2-1, is EAGVAQSPRYKIIEKRQSVAFWCNPISGHATLYWYQQILGQGPKLLIQFQNNGVVDDSQLPKDRFSAERLKGVDSTLKIQPAKLEDSAVYLCASSPRLAGGREQFFGPGTRLTVL.

The chain combines TRBV5-1 with TRBJ2-1; 7 nucleotides match TRBD1. Germline V lookup: CDR1 SGHRS, CDR2 YFSETQ. This CDR3 has 15 amino acids. The trim removed 4 bases at V and 2 bases at J, leaving 6 bases unmatched. For the CDR3, the DNA is TGCGCCAGCAGCCCTAACAGGGGACCCTACAATGAGCAGTTCTTC. Its protein product is CASSPNRGPYNEQFF.

The chain joins TRBV27 to TRBJ2-5, with a possible D match to TRBD1 (6 bases). The CDR3 is 15 amino acids. Trimming took off 1 base at V and 4 bases at J, with 13 bases between the two ends. Germline V gives CDR1 MNHEY, CDR2 SMNVEV (reference sequence). The DNA for the CDR3 is TGTGCCAGCAGTTTATATTTCAGGGGTGGAGAGACCCAGTACTTC. Protein sequence: CASSLYFRGGETQYF.

This clone was counted at least ten times. The chain recombines TRBV6-5 with TRBJ2-7, with D possibly matching TRBD2 (5 bases). V was cut by 6 bases and J by 2 bases, with 11 bases left in between. This CDR3 spans 13 amino acids. Germline CDR1 and CDR2: MNHEY and SVGAGI. The CDR3 spells CASSVGAPYEQYF. The CDR3 DNA reads as TGTGCCAGCAGCGTGGGAGCACCCTACGAGCAGTACTTC.

For the CDR3, the DNA is TGCGCCAGCAGCCCGGGACTAGCGGGAGTCAGGGCCGTGGATGAGCAGTTCTTC. Amino acids: CASSPGLAGVRAVDEQFF. The chain uses TRBV5-1 and TRBJ2-1; 14 nucleotides match TRBD2. This CDR3 comprises 18 residues. Germline assignment: CDR1 SGHRS and CDR2 YFSETQ. The trim removed 4 bases at V and 8 bases at J, leaving 14 bases unmatched.

This chain joins TRBV18 and TRBJ2-7; 10 bases are shared with TRBD1. Germline trimming cut 5 bases from V and 3 bases from J; bases unmatched to any gene: 4. Germline CDR1 is KGHSH and CDR2 is LQKENI. The CDR3 length is 14 residues. The CDR3 DNA is TGTGCCAGCTCAATGGGACAGGGGAACTACGAGCAGTACTTC. Encoded protein: CASSMGQGNYEQYF.

With regard to this clone: In the same sample, other DNA sequences code for this CDR3. This chain connects TRBV20-1 to TRBJ1-1; no definite D call. Germline CDR1 and CDR2: DFQATT and SNEGSKA (reference sequence). With 6 bases removed from V and 1 base from J, the gap between germline ends came to 6 bases. CDR3 length: 11 amino acids. The CDR3 loop is CSAGRNTEAFF. In DNA form, the CDR3 reads TGCAGTGCCGGGAGGAACACTGAAGCTTTCTTT.

This clone was counted a single time. The genes are TRBV18 and TRBJ1-2; D remains ambiguous. Germline CDR1 KGHSH, CDR2 LQKENI. V was cut by 0 bases and J by 2 bases, with 4 bases left in between. The CDR3 loop spans 13 amino acids. As DNA, the CDR3 is TGTGCCAGCTCACCACCGCAGAACTATGGCTACACCTTC. Translating it yields CASSPPQNYGYTF.

A single count supports this clone. The chain uses TRBV5-6 and TRBJ1-2; D is unresolved. Germline values: CDR1 SGHDT, CDR2 YYEEEE. The CDR3 covers 14 residues. Trimming took off 0 bases at V and 6 bases at J, with 12 bases between the two ends. The DNA for the CDR3 is TGTGCCAGCAGCTTGGGCGGGAATAGCAATGGCTACACCTTC. This codes for CASSLGGNSNGYTF.

The chain combines TRBV6-5 with TRBJ2-2; possibly TRBD2 for D (6 bases). There are 15 residues in the CDR3. Per germline, CDR1 MNHEY and CDR2 SVGAGI. Trimming pared 4 bases from V and 5 bases from J, leaving 14 bases between. CDR3 protein: CASSSPAGRTGELFF. DNA for the CDR3: TGTGCCAGCAGTTCCCCCGCGGGGCGGACCGGGGAGCTGTTTTTT.

The genes are TRBV11-1 and TRBJ2-1, with TRBD2 identical over 8 bases. The germline V gene encodes CDR1 SGHAT and CDR2 FQDESV (reference sequence). Trimming removed 8 bases from V and 5 bases from J; junction bases left unmatched: 11. This CDR3 region has 15 residues. CDR3 sequence reads: CASGLEREFNNEQFF. The CDR3 region has the DNA TGTGCCAGCGGGCTAGAGCGGGAGTTCAACAATGAGCAGTTCTTC.

This chain links TRBV27 with TRBJ2-5, with 8 bases that match TRBD2. CDR1 is MNHEY and CDR2 is SMNVEV in the germline V gene (reference sequence). V trimming: 0 bases; J trimming: 4 bases; junction bases outside the gene matches: 4. The CDR3 has 15 residues. The CDR3 reads CASSLSWGLGETQYF. CDR3 DNA sequence: TGTGCCAGCAGTTTATCGTGGGGACTAGGAGAGACCCAGTACTTC.

This chain joins TRBV5-1 and TRBJ2-5; 12 nucleotides line up with TRBD1. From germline, CDR1 is SGHRS and CDR2 YFSETQ. After removal of 5 bases from V and 0 bases from J, the junction contained 5 bases not matched to a gene. This CDR3 spans 16 amino acids. The CDR3 DNA reads as TGCGCCAGCAGGGGCGGGACAGGGGGCTACCAAGAGACCCAGTACTTC. This sequence encodes CASRGGTGGYQETQYF.

J is TRBJ2-1 and V is TRBV7-8; D perhaps matches TRBD2 (6 bases). CDR3 length: 15 amino acids. Trimming took 1 base from V and 6 from J, leaving 13 bases between them. Germline V CDR1 and CDR2: SGHVS, FQNEAQ. The CDR3 region has the DNA TGTGCCAGCAGCTTAGGGTCTAGCGTTCTCAATGAGCAGTTCTTC. It encodes CASSLGSSVLNEQFF. The entire variable domain, with the rest obtained from reference TRBV7-8 and TRBJ2-1, is as follows: GAGVSQSPRYKVAKRGQDVALRCDPISGHVSLFWYQQALGQGPEFLTYFQNEAQLDKSGLPSDRFFAERPEGSVSTLKIQRTQQEDSAVYLCASSLGSSVLNEQFFGPGTRLTVL.

V is TRBV6-5 and J is TRBJ1-1, with TRBD1 as a possible D gene (5 bases). Germline CDR1 reads MNHEY; CDR2 reads SVGAGI. V lost 6 bases and J 5 bases, leaving 13 bases between the germline ends. There are 13 residues in the CDR3. The CDR3 DNA reads TGTGCCAGCAGCCTACCGGGGGTTACTGAAGCTTTCTTT. Amino acid sequence: CASSLPGVTEAFF.

The gene calls are TRBV7-6 and TRBJ1-4; a weak D match, TRBD1 (6 bases). The CDR3 length is 14 residues. In germline, CDR1 is SGHVS, CDR2 FNYEAQ. V was trimmed by 3 bases and J by 12 bases, leaving 17 bases between them. The CDR3, as DNA: TGTGCCAGCAGCTTCGGGACACTTCAAGGGGAACTGTTTTTT. This translates into CASSFGTLQGELFF.

This sequence joins TRBV28 and TRBJ2-7; TRBD1 matches at 8 bases. The germline V gene encodes CDR1 MDHEN and CDR2 SYDVKM. V shed 4 bases and J 4 bases; nucleotides not matched to a gene: 3. This CDR3 contains 13 residues. This chain's CDR3 is CASSSDRAYEQYF. CDR3 DNA sequence: TGTGCCAGCAGTTCGGACAGGGCTTACGAGCAGTACTTC.